What follows is one TCR beta chain and its context. Its antigen is undetermined. The data were taken from a study of cytomegalovirus exposure and HLA in healthy donors. Study results and limitations: According to reports, the classifier identified cytomegalovirus status with high specificity and sensitivity. Sequencing depth across donors, presence/absence analyses assumed, was roughly uniform. In vitro testing confirmed a few CMV-associated chains as specific for CMV antigens. V- and J-gene trimming in TCR beta was tied to a missense DCLRE1C variant by an analysis performed later.

PCR used 60 Vbeta primers and 13 Jbeta primers. Clones were sequenced by immunoSEQ multiplex PCR, and TCRdb holds only the in-frame ones, with some missing. Seen here are 100,000 to 120,000 clones, nearly 80% observed once, and the top ten hold 1.3%. The germline CDR1 and CDR2 sequences are MNHEY and SMNVEV (reference sequence). The CDR3 is 14 residues long. V was clipped by 0 bases and J by 4 bases, with 9 bases between them. V is TRBV27 and J is TRBJ1-2, with D perhaps TRBD1 (5 bases). The specimen sequenced was PBMCs. This clonotype was obtained from a woman in her 30s in good health and CMV-seronegative. The CDR3 region has the DNA TGTGCCAGCAGTTTATCGTCGGGGGGCTATGGCTACACCTTC. Its protein is CASSLSSGGYGYTF.